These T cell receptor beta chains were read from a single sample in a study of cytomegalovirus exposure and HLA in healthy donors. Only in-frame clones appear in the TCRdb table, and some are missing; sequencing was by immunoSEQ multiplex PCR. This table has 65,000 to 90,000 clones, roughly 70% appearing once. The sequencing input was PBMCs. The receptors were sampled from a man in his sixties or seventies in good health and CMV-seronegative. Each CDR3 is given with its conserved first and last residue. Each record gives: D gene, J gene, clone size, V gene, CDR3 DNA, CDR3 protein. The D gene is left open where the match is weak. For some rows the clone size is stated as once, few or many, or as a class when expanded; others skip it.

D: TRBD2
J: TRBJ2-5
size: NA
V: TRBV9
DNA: TGTGCCAGCAGCGTTGGGACTAGCGGGAGTTTAGGAGAGACCCAGTACTTC
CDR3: CASSVGTSGSLGETQYF

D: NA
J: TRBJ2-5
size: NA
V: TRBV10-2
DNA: TGCGCCAGCACCCTCGGAGCGGAGACCCAGTACTTC
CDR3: CASTLGAETQYF

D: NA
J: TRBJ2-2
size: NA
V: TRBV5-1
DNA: TGCGCCAGCAGCTTGAGCGGTAATGGGTACTGGACGAGCCGGGGAGCTGTTTTT
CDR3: CASSLSGNGYWTSRGAVF

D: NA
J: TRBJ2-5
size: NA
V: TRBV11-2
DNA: TGTGCCAGCAGCTTATTGTCGGAGACCCAGTACTTC
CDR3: CASSLLSETQYF

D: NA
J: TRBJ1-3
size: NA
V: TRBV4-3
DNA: TGCGCCAGCAGCCAAGATCGAGGCAGGGATACTGGAAACACCATATATTTT
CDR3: CASSQDRGRDTGNTIYF

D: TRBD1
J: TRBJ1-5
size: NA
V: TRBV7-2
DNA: TGTGCCAGCAGCTCATCCCCGACAGGGGGACTGCCCCAGCATTTT
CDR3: CASSSSPTGGLPQHF

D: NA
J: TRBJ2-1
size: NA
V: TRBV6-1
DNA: TGTGCCAGCAGTGAAGCGGGAGGGGGCTCCTACAATGAGCAGTTCTTC
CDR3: CASSEAGGGSYNEQFF

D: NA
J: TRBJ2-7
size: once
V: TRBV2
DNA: TGTGCCAGCAGTGAAGGAACTCTCTACTCCTACGAGCAGTACTTC
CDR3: CASSEGTLYSYEQYF

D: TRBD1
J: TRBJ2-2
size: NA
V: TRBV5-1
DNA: TGCGCCAGCAGCCCCCCCGGGACAGGGGGGAACACCGGGGAGCTGTTTTTT
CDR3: CASSPPGTGGNTGELFF

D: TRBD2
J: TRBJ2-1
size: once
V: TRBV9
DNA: TGTGCCAGCAGCCAGCGGCTAGCGGGGGAGCAGTTCTTC
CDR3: CASSQRLAGEQFF

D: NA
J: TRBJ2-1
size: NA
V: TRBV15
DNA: TGTGCCACCAGCAGGAGGAGGGGAGATGAGCAGTTCTTC
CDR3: CATSRRRGDEQFF

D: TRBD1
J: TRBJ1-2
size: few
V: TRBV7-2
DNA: TGTGCCAGCAGCTCCGGGACAGGGGCCGTTGGCTACACCTTC
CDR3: CASSSGTGAVGYTF

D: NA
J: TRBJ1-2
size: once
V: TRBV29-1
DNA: TGCAGCGTTGAAGGGGGAGGGGAACGGGGCTACACCTTC
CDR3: CSVEGGGERGYTF

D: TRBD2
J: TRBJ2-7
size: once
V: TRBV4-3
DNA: TGCGCCAGCAGCCAAGATCTCGGACTAGCGGGGGCCTCGGGGAGCTACGAGCAGTACTTC
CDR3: CASSQDLGLAGASGSYEQYF

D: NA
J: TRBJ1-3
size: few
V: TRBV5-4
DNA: TGCGCCAGCAGCCAAGATCCCAGGGTTGGGATAGCGGGCACCATATATTTT
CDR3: CASSQDPRVGIAGTIYF

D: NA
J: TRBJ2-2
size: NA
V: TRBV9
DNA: TGTGCCAGCAGCGTACTTCCGATCGGAGGGGCCGGGGAGCTGTTTTTT
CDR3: CASSVLPIGGAGELFF

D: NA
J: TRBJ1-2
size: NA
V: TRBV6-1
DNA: TGTGCCAGCAGTGAAGGGGGCTTTAACTATGGCTACACCTTC
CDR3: CASSEGGFNYGYTF

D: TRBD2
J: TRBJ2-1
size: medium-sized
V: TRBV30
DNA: TGTGCCTGGAGTGCGACTAGCGAATACCTTTACAATGAGCAGTTCTTC
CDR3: CAWSATSEYLYNEQFF

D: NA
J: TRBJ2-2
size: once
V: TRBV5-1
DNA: TGCGCCAGCAGCTTGGACGGGGGGAACACCGGGGAGCTGTTTTTT
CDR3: CASSLDGGNTGELFF

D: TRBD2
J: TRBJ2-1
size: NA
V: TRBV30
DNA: TGTGCCTGGACCGGACTAGCGGGGATCAATGAGCAGTTCTTC
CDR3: CAWTGLAGINEQFF

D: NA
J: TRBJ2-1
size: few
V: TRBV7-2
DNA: TGTGCCAGCAGATCCCGCCCTAGTCAATTCAATGAGCAGTTCTTC
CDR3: CASRSRPSQFNEQFF

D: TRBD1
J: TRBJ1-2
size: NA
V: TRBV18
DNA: TGTGCCAGCTCACGAGGAGTCGGACAGGAGTATGGCTACACCTTC
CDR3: CASSRGVGQEYGYTF

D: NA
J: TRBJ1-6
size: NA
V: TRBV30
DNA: TGTGCCTATTCAACAGGGTCCCTAGATTCACCCCTCCACTTT
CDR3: CAYSTGSLDSPLHF

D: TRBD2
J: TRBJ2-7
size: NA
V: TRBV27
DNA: TGTGCCAGCCGTAGCGGGGGCACCTACGAGCAGTACTTC
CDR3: CASRSGGTYEQYF

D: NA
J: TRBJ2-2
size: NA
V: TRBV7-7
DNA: TGTGCTAGTAGCTTAGTGGGAGATACCGGGGAGCTGTTTTTT
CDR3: CASSLVGDTGELFF

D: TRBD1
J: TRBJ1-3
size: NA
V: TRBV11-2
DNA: TGTGCCAGCAGCTTTCCAGGGGGCGCAACAGGAAACACCATATATTTT
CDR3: CASSFPGGATGNTIYF

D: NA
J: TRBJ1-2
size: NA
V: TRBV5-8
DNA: TGCGCCAGCAGCCGGGACTTTCGAATCACCTATGGCTACACCTTC
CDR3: CASSRDFRITYGYTF

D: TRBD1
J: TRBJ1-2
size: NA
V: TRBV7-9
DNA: TGTGCCAGCAGCGACGACAGGGGTGGCTACACCTTC
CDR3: CASSDDRGGYTF

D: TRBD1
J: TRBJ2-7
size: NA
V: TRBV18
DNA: TGTGCCAGCTCACCCGGGGACAGGGTATACGACGAGCAGTACTTC
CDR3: CASSPGDRVYDEQYF

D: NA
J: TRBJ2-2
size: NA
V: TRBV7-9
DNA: TGTGCCAGCAGCCCAGGGCCAAACACCGGGGAGCTGTTTTTT
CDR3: CASSPGPNTGELFF

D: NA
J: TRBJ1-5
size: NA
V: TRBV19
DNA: TGTGCCAGTAGTATATTTGGGCGTGGTCAGCCCCAGCATTTT
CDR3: CASSIFGRGQPQHF

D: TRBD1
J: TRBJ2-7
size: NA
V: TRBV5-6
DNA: TGTGCCAGCAGCGCTGTACGAGGGGGCCTCCCCTCCTACGAGCAGTACTTC
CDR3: CASSAVRGGLPSYEQYF

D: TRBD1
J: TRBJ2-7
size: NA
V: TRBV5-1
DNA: TGCGCCAGCAGCACAACAGGGGGCCGGTACGAGCAGTACTTC
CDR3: CASSTTGGRYEQYF

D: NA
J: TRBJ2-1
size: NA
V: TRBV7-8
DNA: TGTGCCAGCAGCTTAATTGGGAGCAATGAGCAGTTCTTC
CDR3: CASSLIGSNEQFF

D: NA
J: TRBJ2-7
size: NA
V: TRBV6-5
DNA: TGTGCCAGCAGTTACTACGCCCAGGGGTCCTACGAGCAGTACTTC
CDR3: CASSYYAQGSYEQYF

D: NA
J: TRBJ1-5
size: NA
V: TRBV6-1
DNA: TGTGCCAGCAGTGAATTAGGAGGGTTTAGCAATCAGCCCCAGCATTTT
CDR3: CASSELGGFSNQPQHF

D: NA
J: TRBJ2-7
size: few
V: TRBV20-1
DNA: TGCAGTGCCACTAGTCTTGACGAGCAGTACTTC
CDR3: CSATSLDEQYF

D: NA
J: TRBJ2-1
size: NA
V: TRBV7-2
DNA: TGTGCCAGCAGCTTAGTTAAGGGCGGGAATGAGCAGTTCTTC
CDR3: CASSLVKGGNEQFF

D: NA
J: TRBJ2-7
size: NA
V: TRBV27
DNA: TGTGCCAGCAGTTTATCGCCAGGGTCCTACTACGAGCAGTACTTC
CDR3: CASSLSPGSYYEQYF

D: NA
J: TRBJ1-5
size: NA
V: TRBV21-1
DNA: TGTGCCAGCAGCGCGGCCTGGGGGAAGAGGGAGGATCAGCCCCAGCATTTT
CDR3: CASSAAWGKREDQPQHF

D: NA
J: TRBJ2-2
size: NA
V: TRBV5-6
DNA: TGTGCCAGCAGCTTGAGACAGGGAGGCACCGGGGAGCTGTTTTTT
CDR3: CASSLRQGGTGELFF

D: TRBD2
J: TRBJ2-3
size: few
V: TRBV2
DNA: TGTGCCAGCAGTTGGCTAGCGGGTGGAGATACGCAGTATTTT
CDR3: CASSWLAGGDTQYF

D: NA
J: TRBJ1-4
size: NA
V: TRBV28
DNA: TGTGCCAGCAATCCCCCAGGGTCCCCTAATGAAAAACTGTTTTTT
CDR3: CASNPPGSPNEKLFF

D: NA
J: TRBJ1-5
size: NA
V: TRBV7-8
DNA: TGTGCCAGCAGCCCCATTTTCGGGCCCCAGCATTTT
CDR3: CASSPIFGPQHF

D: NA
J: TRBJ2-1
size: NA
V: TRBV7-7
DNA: TGTGCTAGCAGCTTAGCGTTCGAGGGTGAGCAGTTCTTC
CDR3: CASSLAFEGEQFF